What follows are 27 T cell receptor beta chains derived from one specimen sequenced in a study of T cells in Graves' hyperthyroidism and ophthalmopathy. Authors of the study amplified TCR beta CDR3 regions from RNA transcripts. In the first-round RT-PCR of the TCR CDR3, the HTBI primer set was used. TCRdb re-derived calls from the multiplex PCR reads in MiXCR, one entry per CDR3 protein. The sample shows around 300,000 distinct CDR3 sequences, more than 10% of them seen only once. The specimen sequenced was blood. Source of these receptors: a woman aged 25 to 39 with Graves' hyperthyroidism that later progressed to Graves' ophthalmopathy.

This clonotype was seen repeatedly, ten times or more. This chain joins TRBV7-6 and TRBJ1-2; D is ambiguous. The germline V gene has CDR1 SGHVS and CDR2 FNYEAQ. V lost 6 bases and J 0 bases, leaving 14 bases between the germline ends. The length of the CDR3 is 15 residues. CDR3 nucleotides: TGTGCCAGCAGTCCTGAACAGACCCCTAACTATGGCTACACCTTC. This sequence encodes CASSPEQTPNYGYTF.

This clonotype was counted at least ten times. This chain uses TRBV6-2 or TRBV6-3 with TRBJ2-7, with 12 bases lining up with TRBD1. Germline V gene sequence: CDR1 MNHEY, CDR2 SVGEGT. The CDR3 runs 15 residues. Trimming removed 2 bases from V and 5 bases from J; junction bases left unmatched: 4. DNA for the CDR3: TGTGCCAGCAGTTACCCTGGGACAGGGGGCAACGAGCAGTACTTC. The encoded protein is CASSYPGTGGNEQYF.

This clonotype was recorded many times. V gene TRBV30 combines with J gene TRBJ1-1; D gene unclear. CDR3 length equals 11 residues. Trimming took 0 bases from V and 1 from J, leaving 0 bases between them. Germline CDR1 GTSNPN, CDR2 SVGIG (reference sequence). CDR3 DNA sequence: TGTGCCTGGAGTGTGAACACTGAAGCTTTCTTT. Its protein is CAWSVNTEAFF.

This clonotype was picked up many times. The chain carries TRBV20-1 and TRBJ2-3; 12 bases match TRBD2. V trimming: 3 bases; J trimming: 2 bases; junction bases outside the gene matches: 6. This CDR3 spans 16 amino acids. Germline V gene data show CDR1 as DFQATT and CDR2 as SNEGSKA (reference sequence). CDR3 bases: TGCAGTGCTAGGTGGCTAGCGGGAGGGGACACAGATACGCAGTATTTT. As protein: CSARWLAGGDTDTQYF.

This sequence joins TRBV24-1 and TRBJ1-3; no firm D call. This CDR3 region has 10 residues. V was pared by 5 bases and J by 8 bases, with 3 bases between. In germline, CDR1 is KGHDR, CDR2 SFDVKD. The CDR3 protein is CATSGDTIYF. The CDR3 DNA reads as TGTGCCACCAGTGGTGACACCATATATTTT.

This clonotype has at least ten counts. This CDR3 reads CASSLVGGGSYNEQFF. Written as DNA, the CDR3 is TGTGCCAGCAGCTTAGTGGGAGGGGGCTCCTACAATGAGCAGTTCTTC. The chain links TRBV7-9 to TRBJ2-1; maybe TRBD2 (7 bases). The CDR3 is made up of 16 amino acids. CDR1 and CDR2 from the germline V gene are SEHNR and FQNEAQ (reference sequence). Trimming cost V 1 base and J 0 bases, with 10 bases left between them.

The V and J genes are TRBV18 and TRBJ2-1; no firm D call. CDR1 and CDR2 (germline): KGHSH, LQKENI. The V end lost 3 bases, the J end lost 3 bases, and 6 bases lay between the germline ends. The CDR3 spans 13 residues. CDR3 bases: TGTGCCAGCTCACCCTCGATCTACAATGAGCAGTTCTTC. Translated, it gives CASSPSIYNEQFF.

In this sample, this clonotype turned up many times. J is TRBJ2-7 and V is TRBV7-9; 8 nucleotides line up with TRBD1. Germline V gene lookup returns CDR1 SEHNR and CDR2 FQNEAQ (reference sequence). J gave up 5 bases and V 1 base, and 13 bases lay outside the gene matches. The CDR3 runs to 17 residues. CDR3 bases: TGTGCCAGCAGCTTAGGTCCCCCCGCAGGGGGCGAGGACGAGCAGTACTTC. The encoded protein is CASSLGPPAGGEDEQYF.

Many counts were recorded for this clonotype. The chain carries TRBV18 and TRBJ2-7; the match to TRBD1 covers 8 bases. This CDR3 has 15 amino acids. CDR1 is KGHSH and CDR2 is LQKENI in the germline V gene. V trimming: 5 bases; J trimming: 0 bases; junction bases outside the gene matches: 6. CDR3 region: CASSSRDRPSYEQYF. In DNA, the CDR3 is TGTGCCAGCTCATCCCGGGACAGGCCCTCCTACGAGCAGTACTTC.

This clonotype was found many times. The J gene is TRBJ2-1, the V gene TRBV28, with TRBD2 identical over 14 bases. The CDR3 has 16 amino acids. Germline V CDR1 and CDR2: MDHEN, SYDVKM. Trimming removed 5 bases from V and 12 bases from J; junction bases left unmatched: 12. CDR3 in amino acids: CASSPRTSGRLRGQFF. CDR3 bases: TGTGCCAGCAGTCCCAGGACTAGCGGGAGGTTAAGAGGGCAGTTCTTC.

J is TRBJ2-7 and V is TRBV20-1; TRBD2 agrees at 8 bases. CDR3 length: 13 amino acids. Trimming cost V 3 bases and J 2 bases; bases outside gene matches: 3. Germline CDR1 and CDR2: DFQATT and SNEGSKA (reference sequence). The CDR3 protein is CSARTSVAYEQYF. DNA of the CDR3: TGCAGTGCTAGGACTAGCGTGGCCTACGAGCAGTACTTC.

This clonotype was picked up many times. The V gene is TRBV10-3, the J gene TRBJ1-1; D gene uncertain. The CDR3 totals 14 residues. The V and J ends lost 4 bases and 3 bases respectively, with 12 bases between them. Germline V gene data show CDR1 as ENHRY and CDR2 as SYGVKD. This chain's CDR3 is CAISGTRTDTEAFF. The DNA of the CDR3 is TGTGCCATCAGTGGTACGAGGACGGACACTGAAGCTTTCTTT.

In its sample, this clonotype was seen many times. The genes are TRBV10-3 and TRBJ1-1, with D perhaps matching TRBD1 (6 bases). Trimming stripped 1 base from V and 5 bases from J, with 11 bases between. Germline V gene sequence: CDR1 ENHRY, CDR2 SYGVKD. This CDR3 spans 14 amino acids. CDR3 loop: CAISEYTGRTEAFF. The CDR3 DNA sequence: TGTGCCATCAGTGAGTACACAGGGAGGACTGAAGCTTTCTTT.

This clonotype was observed at least ten times. The V gene is TRBV6-1, the J gene TRBJ2-7, with D unresolved. The length of the CDR3 is 15 residues. Trimming removed 6 bases at V and 2 bases at J, with 17 bases between. Per germline, CDR1 MNHNS and CDR2 SASEGT. The chain's CDR3 is CASSLDPSPAYEQYF. The CDR3 nucleotides read TGTGCCAGCAGCCTGGACCCGTCACCTGCCTACGAGCAGTACTTC.

This clonotype was recorded many times. This chain links TRBV7-3 with TRBJ2-3; D might be TRBD2 (6 bases). V was pared by 4 bases and J by 10 bases, with 21 bases between. The germline V gene encodes CDR1 SGHTA and CDR2 FQGTGA. This CDR3 has 15 residues. CDR3 protein: CASSSTGERGVAQYF. CDR3 nucleotide sequence: TGTGCCAGCAGCTCGACGGGGGAACGGGGTGTGGCGCAGTATTTT.

The chain couples TRBV2 to TRBJ1-5; D is uncertain. The germline V gene has CDR1 SNHLY and CDR2 FYNNEI. V gave up 1 base and J gave up 3 bases, with 13 bases separating them. CDR3 length: 16 amino acids. In DNA, the CDR3 is TGTGCCAGCAGTGAAGGGCCTCCCCGGGACAATCAGCCCCAGCATTTT. As protein: CASSEGPPRDNQPQHF.

This clonotype was detected many times. Here the CDR3 DNA reads TGTGCCACCAGCCTGACTAGCGGGAGGTCCTACGAGCAGTACTTC. This codes for CATSLTSGRSYEQYF. The rearrangement joins TRBV15 to TRBJ2-7; 13 nucleotides align to TRBD2. The trim removed 5 bases at V and 1 base at J, leaving 2 bases unmatched. This CDR3 is 15 amino acids long. The germline CDR1 and CDR2 sequences are LNHNV and YYDKDF (reference sequence).

This clonotype came up many times. The genes are TRBV7-9 and TRBJ2-7, with a possible D match to TRBD2 (6 bases). Germline V gene data show CDR1 as SEHNR and CDR2 as FQNEAQ (reference sequence). V was clipped by 1 base and J by 3 bases, with 13 bases between them. The CDR3 has 15 residues. CDR3 residues: CASSLGISGRYEQYF. CDR3 bases: TGTGCCAGCAGCTTAGGAATTAGCGGCCGCTACGAGCAGTACTTC.

The gene calls are TRBV10-3 and TRBJ2-3; 9 bases map to TRBD2. V lost 11 bases and J lost 6; bases outside the gene matches: 12. This CDR3 contains 14 residues. Germline CDR1 and CDR2: ENHRY and SYGVKD. Here the CDR3 DNA reads TGTGCCTCAAAATTAGCGGGAGCGGATGATACGCAGTATTTT. Translation gives CASKLAGADDTQYF.

This clonotype was observed many times. V and J are TRBV6-2 or TRBV6-3 and TRBJ2-5; 12 bases agree with TRBD2. The germline V gene encodes CDR1 MNHEY and CDR2 SVGEGT. The CDR3 length is 17 residues. The J segment lost 5 bases and the V segment lost 2 bases, leaving 9 bases of the junction unmatched. The CDR3 coding sequence is TGTGCCAGCAGTTACAGGCTAGCGGGAGGGCCGTGGGAGACCCAGTACTTC. Protein: CASSYRLAGGPWETQYF.

The sample holds many counts of this clonotype. The J gene is TRBJ2-3, the V gene TRBV18; D is undetermined. This CDR3 region has 15 residues. The germline V gene encodes CDR1 KGHSH and CDR2 LQKENI. V was shortened by 2 bases and J by 4 bases, with 13 bases between the two germline ends. The CDR3 DNA reads TGTGCCAGCTCACCAGGATCCTCCTGGGCAGATACGCAGTATTTT. Translating gives CASSPGSSWADTQYF.

This clonotype was observed many times. This sequence joins TRBV28 and TRBJ2-1; D call uncertain. In germline, CDR1 is MDHEN, CDR2 SYDVKM. This CDR3 has 14 residues. V was pared by 2 bases and J by 2 bases, with 7 bases between. The CDR3, as DNA: TGTGCCAGCAGTTTAGAGCTGACCTACAATGAGCAGTTCTTC. Translated: CASSLELTYNEQFF. Filled out from reference TRBV28 and TRBJ2-1, the complete variable domain reads DVKVTQSSRYLVKRTGEKVFLECVQDMDHENMFWYRQDPGLGLRLIYFSYDVKMKEKGDIPEGYSVSREKKERFSLILESASTNQTSMYLCASSLELTYNEQFFGPGTRLTVL.

This clonotype appeared many times. This sequence joins TRBV19 and TRBJ2-1, with 8 bases aligning to TRBD1. Per germline, CDR1 LNHDA and CDR2 SQIVND (reference sequence). Germline trimming cut 3 bases from V and 3 bases from J; bases unmatched to any gene: 7. The length of the CDR3 is 16 residues. CDR3 region: CASSIAGGAIYNEQFF. The CDR3 coding sequence is TGTGCCAGTAGTATTGCAGGGGGCGCGATCTACAATGAGCAGTTCTTC.

At least ten counts were recorded for this clonotype. The chain links TRBV28 to TRBJ2-5, with D tentatively TRBD2 (6 bases). Germline V lookup: CDR1 MDHEN, CDR2 SYDVKM. The CDR3 consists of 15 residues. The ends were cut back, 4 bases at V and 5 bases at J, with 17 bases in the middle. Written as DNA, the CDR3 is TGTGCCAGCAGTTCCCGACTAGTCGATTTGGAGACCCAGTACTTC. Amino acid sequence: CASSSRLVDLETQYF.

In this sample, this clonotype turned up many times. V usage is TRBV7-2 and J usage is TRBJ2-5; a weak D match, TRBD2 (5 bases). V was trimmed by 5 bases and J by 7 bases, leaving 8 bases between them. The CDR3 sequence is 11 residues long. In germline, CDR1 is SGHTA, CDR2 FQGNSA. The CDR3 sequence is CASSLEGTQYF. The CDR3 DNA sequence: TGTGCCAGCAGCCTCGAGGGGACCCAGTACTTC.

This clonotype was seen more than once but under ten times. The chain joins TRBV9 to TRBJ1-3; TRBD1 aligns across 7 bases. CDR1 and CDR2 from the germline V gene are SGDLS and YYNGEE. CDR3 length: 16 amino acids. Trimming at V came to 0 bases and at J to 0 bases, leaving 3 bases not matched to a gene. In nucleotides, the CDR3 is TGTGCCAGCAGCGTAGATGCAGGGGGCTCTGGAAACACCATATATTTT. It yields the protein CASSVDAGGSGNTIYF.

This clonotype was seen repeatedly, ten times or more. This chain links TRBV28 with TRBJ1-6, with 7 bases matching TRBD1. The CDR3 is made up of 16 amino acids. Germline-derived CDR1 and CDR2 are MDHEN and SYDVKM. Trimming at V came to 5 bases and at J to 11 bases, leaving 15 bases not matched to a gene. In nucleotides, the CDR3 is TGTGCCAGCAGTCTTTATACCGGGACAGCCAATACACCCCTCCACTTT. It encodes CASSLYTGTANTPLHF. Full variable domain (rest looked up from reference TRBV28 and TRBJ1-6): DVKVTQSSRYLVKRTGEKVFLECVQDMDHENMFWYRQDPGLGLRLIYFSYDVKMKEKGDIPEGYSVSREKKERFSLILESASTNQTSMYLCASSLYTGTANTPLHFGNGTRLTVT.